Shown below are 9 T cell receptor beta chains from a single sample sequenced in a study of lymphopenia after photon versus proton radiotherapy. This table comes from immunoSEQ multiplex PCR, and its TCRdb copy is limited to in-frame clones, with some not included. The data show 55,000 to 70,000 clones, about 90% seen once. The sample in question was peripheral blood, obtained from a patient treated with photon-based radiotherapy. All receptors come from a woman aged 40 to 55 with cholangiocarcinoma.

The table lists this clone with a count of one. The gene calls are TRBV9 and TRBJ1-1; the D gene is possibly TRBD1 (6 bases). V dropped 0 bases and J dropped 1 base, with 10 bases sitting between them. CDR3 size: 15 residues. The germline V gene encodes CDR1 SGDLS and CDR2 YYNGEE. CDR3 in DNA: TGTGCCAGCAGCGTAGACGGGGGCAGGAACACTGAAGCTTTCTTT. Its translation: CASSVDGGRNTEAFF.

V is TRBV28 and J is TRBJ2-7, with D possibly called TRBD1 or TRBD2 (7 bases each). This CDR3 has 15 amino acids. Germline V lookup: CDR1 MDHEN, CDR2 SYDVKM. The ends were cut back, 3 bases at V and 3 bases at J, with 15 bases in the middle. CDR3 bases: TGTGCCAGCAGTTTCCCCAGCAGGGGGGGCTACGAGCAGTACTTC. Protein sequence: CASSFPSRGGYEQYF. The whole variable domain, filled in from reference TRBV28 and TRBJ2-7, reads DVKVTQSSRYLVKRTGEKVFLECVQDMDHENMFWYRQDPGLGLRLIYFSYDVKMKEKGDIPEGYSVSREKKERFSLILESASTNQTSMYLCASSFPSRGGYEQYFGPGTRLTVT.

This rearrangement joins TRBV7-2 to TRBJ1-5; D might be TRBD1 (5 bases). The germline V and J ends were trimmed by 4 bases and 1 base, with 14 bases remaining between them. This CDR3 region has 16 residues. Germline CDR1 is SGHTA and CDR2 is FQGNSA. The DNA of the CDR3 is TGTGCCAGCAGCTGGTCGGGTTGGGGGAGCAATCAGCCCCAGCATTTT. Translation gives CASSWSGWGSNQPQHF.

The chain is built from TRBV19 and TRBJ2-7; tentative D call: TRBD2 (5 bases). The length of the CDR3 is 14 residues. In germline, CDR1 is LNHDA, CDR2 SQIVND (reference sequence). V lost 5 bases and J 4 bases, leaving 15 bases between the germline ends. The CDR3 here is CASSQSQRRYEQYF. CDR3 sequence (DNA): TGTGCCAGTAGTCAATCCCAGCGGCGGTACGAGCAGTACTTC.

The chain carries TRBV6-5 and TRBJ1-1; 8 nucleotides agree with TRBD1. With 1 base clipped from V and 6 bases from J, the junction kept 7 bases outside the gene matches. The CDR3 sequence is 15 residues long. The germline V gene has CDR1 MNHEY and CDR2 SVGAGI. CDR3 nucleotide sequence: TGTGCCAGCAGTTACTTCTCCAGGGGGCTAGCTGAAGCTTTCTTT. It yields the protein CASSYFSRGLAEAFF.

V and J are TRBV5-6 and TRBJ1-5; D perhaps matches TRBD1 (5 bases). This CDR3 contains 14 residues. Germline CDR1 is SGHDT and CDR2 is YYEEEE. The V end was cut by 4 bases, the J end by 0 bases, with 8 bases between. CDR3 residues: CASSAGTSNQPQHF. The CDR3 nucleotides read TGTGCCAGCAGCGCCGGGACTAGCAATCAGCCCCAGCATTTT.

This chain connects TRBV30 to TRBJ1-2; the match to TRBD1 covers 9 bases. This CDR3 region has 14 residues. Germline V gene lookup returns CDR1 GTSNPN and CDR2 SVGIG (reference sequence). V was pared by 4 bases and J by 5 bases, with 8 bases of the junction left unmatched. CDR3 bases: TGTGCCTGGACGTCCGGGACAGGGCGGTATGGCTACACCTTC. Translation gives CAWTSGTGRYGYTF.

This sequence joins TRBV7-2 and TRBJ2-3; D is undetermined. Trimming removed 1 base at V and 4 bases at J, with 18 bases between. The CDR3 is 17 residues long. CDR1 is SGHTA and CDR2 is FQGNSA in the germline V gene. The CDR3 reads CASSLEAGGRISDTQYF. As DNA, the CDR3 is TGTGCCAGCAGCTTAGAGGCAGGTGGGCGTATTTCAGATACGCAGTATTTT.

J is TRBJ2-7 and V is TRBV6-5, with 10 bases lining up with TRBD1. CDR3 size: 15 residues. The germline V gene has CDR1 MNHEY and CDR2 SVGAGI. J lost 0 bases, V lost 5 bases, and 4 bases had no gene match. The CDR3 coding sequence is TGTGCCAGCAGTCACCGGGACAGGGGCTCCTACGAGCAGTACTTC. Translating gives CASSHRDRGSYEQYF.